This TCR beta chain comes out of a study of immune heterogeneity within non-small cell lung tumors. General study findings and limits: Site-unique high-frequency clones occurred alongside identical dominant CDR3 beta clonotypes that recurred across tumor sites within a patient.

This CDR3 is 16 amino acids long. Germline lookup yields CDR1 MDHEN and CDR2 SYDVKM. The V gene end was trimmed by 3 bases and the J gene end by 3 bases; junction bases not matched to a gene: 8. TCR beta CDR3 was amplified by multiplex PCR, first round about 10 cycles, 32 V and 13 J primers. TCRdb re-called the multiplex PCR reads with MiXCR, one entry per CDR3 protein. Found here are some 9,800 distinct CDR3 sequences, about a sixth of them singletons; the top ten hold around 3.7%. This clonotype was found many times. Its antigen remains unknown. As template, the study used bulk tumor genomic DNA at roughly 550 ng per sample. Doctors removed several biopsies from each primary tumor during surgery, keeping them far apart. Those enrolled were patients newly diagnosed with untreated non-small cell lung cancer and undergoing curative surgery.

V is TRBV28 and J is TRBJ2-3, with TRBD2 matching 8 bases. The material sequenced was lung tumor tissue. The sequence came from a man aged 40-55 years with non-small cell lung cancer. The CDR3 sequence: CASSFPSAGVTDTQYF. CDR3 coding DNA: TGTGCCAGCAGTTTTCCGTCAGCGGGAGTTACAGATACGCAGTATTTT. Based on the CDR3 plus reference TRBV28 and TRBJ2-3, the full variable domain is DVKVTQSSRYLVKRTGEKVFLECVQDMDHENMFWYRQDPGLGLRLIYFSYDVKMKEKGDIPEGYSVSREKKERFSLILESASTNQTSMYLCASSFPSAGVTDTQYFGPGTRLTVL.